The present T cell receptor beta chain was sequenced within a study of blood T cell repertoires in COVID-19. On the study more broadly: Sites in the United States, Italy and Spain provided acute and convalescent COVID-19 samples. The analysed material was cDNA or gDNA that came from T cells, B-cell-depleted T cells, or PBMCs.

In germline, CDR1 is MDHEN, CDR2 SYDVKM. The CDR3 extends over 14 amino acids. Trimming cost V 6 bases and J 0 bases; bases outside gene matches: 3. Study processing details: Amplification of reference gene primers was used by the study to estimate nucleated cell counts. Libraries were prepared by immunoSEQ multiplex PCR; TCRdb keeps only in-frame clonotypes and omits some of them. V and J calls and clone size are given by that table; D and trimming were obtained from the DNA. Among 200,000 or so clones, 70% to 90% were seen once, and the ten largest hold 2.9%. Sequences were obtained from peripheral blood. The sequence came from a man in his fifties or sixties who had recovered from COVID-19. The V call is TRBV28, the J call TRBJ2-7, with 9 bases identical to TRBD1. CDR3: CASRGTGSSYEQYF. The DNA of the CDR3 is TGTGCCAGCAGAGGGACAGGGAGCTCCTACGAGCAGTACTTC.